This T cell receptor beta chain is drawn from a study of blood T cell repertoires in COVID-19. Looking at the study overall: Spain, Italy and the United States supplied samples that represented acute and convalescent COVID-19.

Germline V gives CDR1 MNHEY, CDR2 SVGAGI. With 6 bases removed from V and 6 bases from J, the gap between germline ends came to 15 bases. The CDR3 spans 13 residues. Assay used: immunoSEQ multiplex PCR; TCRdb lists only in-frame clones, some missing. The data contain more than 140,000 clones, 84% of them seen just once; the ten biggest clones take up 5.5% to 8%. This clone was counted a single time. Sequences were obtained from peripheral blood. This sequence originates from a woman between 50 and 59 years old in a cohort sampled during active or convalescent COVID-19. The rearrangement joins TRBV6-5 to TRBJ2-7, with D possibly matching TRBD2 (5 bases). The CDR3 nucleotides read TGTGCCAGCAGGGAGAGGTTGGCGGGCGAGCAGTACTTC. Translation: CASRERLAGEQYF.